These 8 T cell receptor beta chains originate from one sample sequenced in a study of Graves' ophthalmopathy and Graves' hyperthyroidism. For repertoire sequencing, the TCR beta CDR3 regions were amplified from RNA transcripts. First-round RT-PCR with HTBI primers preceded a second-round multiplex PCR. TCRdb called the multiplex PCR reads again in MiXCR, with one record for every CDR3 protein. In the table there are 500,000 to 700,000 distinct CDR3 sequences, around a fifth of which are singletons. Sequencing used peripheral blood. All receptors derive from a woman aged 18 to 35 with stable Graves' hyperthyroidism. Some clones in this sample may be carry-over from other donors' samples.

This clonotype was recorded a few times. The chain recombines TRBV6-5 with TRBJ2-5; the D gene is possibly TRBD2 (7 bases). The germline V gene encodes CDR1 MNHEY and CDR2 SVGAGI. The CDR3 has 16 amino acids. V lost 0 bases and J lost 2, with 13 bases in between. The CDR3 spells CASSYSGGRGQETQYF. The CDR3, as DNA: TGTGCCAGCAGTTACTCCGGGGGGCGCGGGCAAGAGACCCAGTACTTC.

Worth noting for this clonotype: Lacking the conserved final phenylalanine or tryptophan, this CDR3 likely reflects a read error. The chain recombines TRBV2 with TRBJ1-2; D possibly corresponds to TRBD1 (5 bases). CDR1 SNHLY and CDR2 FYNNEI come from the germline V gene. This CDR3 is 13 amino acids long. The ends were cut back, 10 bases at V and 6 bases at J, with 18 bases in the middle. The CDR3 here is CATRGRVFDGYTL. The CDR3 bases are TGTGCCACTCGCGGCAGGGTCTTTGATGGCTACACCCTC.

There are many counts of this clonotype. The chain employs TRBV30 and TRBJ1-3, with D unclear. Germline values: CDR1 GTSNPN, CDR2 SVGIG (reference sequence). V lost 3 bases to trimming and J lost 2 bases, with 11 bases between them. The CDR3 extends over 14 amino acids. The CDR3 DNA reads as TGTGCCTGGAGCGACCCGACACCTGGAAACACCATATATTTT. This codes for CAWSDPTPGNTIYF.

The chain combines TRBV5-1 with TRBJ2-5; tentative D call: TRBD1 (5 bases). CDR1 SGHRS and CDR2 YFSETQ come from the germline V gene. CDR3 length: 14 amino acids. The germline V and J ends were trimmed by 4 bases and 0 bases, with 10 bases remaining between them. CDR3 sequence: CASSQPDNQETQYF. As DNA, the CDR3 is TGCGCCAGCAGCCAACCGGACAACCAAGAGACCCAGTACTTC.

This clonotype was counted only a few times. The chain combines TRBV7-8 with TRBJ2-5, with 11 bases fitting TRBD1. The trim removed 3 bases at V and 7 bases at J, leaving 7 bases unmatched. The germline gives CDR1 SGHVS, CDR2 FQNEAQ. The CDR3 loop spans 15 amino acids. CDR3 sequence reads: CASSLGTGGRGTQYF. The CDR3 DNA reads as TGTGCCAGCAGCTTGGGGACAGGGGGACGGGGGACCCAGTACTTC.

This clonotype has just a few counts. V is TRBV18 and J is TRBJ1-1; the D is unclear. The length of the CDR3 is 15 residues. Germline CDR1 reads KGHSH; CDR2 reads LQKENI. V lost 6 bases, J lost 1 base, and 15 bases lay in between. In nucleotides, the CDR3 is TGTGCCAGCTCCCCCCCCCTCAAGGAGAACACTGAAGCTTTCTTT. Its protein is CASSPPLKENTEAFF.

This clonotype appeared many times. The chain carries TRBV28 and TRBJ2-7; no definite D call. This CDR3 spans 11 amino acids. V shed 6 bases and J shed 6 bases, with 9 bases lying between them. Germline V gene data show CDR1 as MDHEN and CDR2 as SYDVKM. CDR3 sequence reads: CASSSKGEQYF. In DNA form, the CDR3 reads TGTGCCAGCAGCTCGAAGGGCGAGCAGTACTTC.

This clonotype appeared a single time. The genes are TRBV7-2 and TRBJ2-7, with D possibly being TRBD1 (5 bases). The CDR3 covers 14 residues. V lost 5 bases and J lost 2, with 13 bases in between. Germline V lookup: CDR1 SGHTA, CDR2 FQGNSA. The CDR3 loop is CASSRGHTTYEQYF. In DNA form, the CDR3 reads TGTGCCAGCAGCCGCGGACACACAACCTACGAGCAGTACTTC.